This is a list of T cell receptor beta chains from one sample in a study of T cell responses to AZD1222 COVID-19 vaccine. Clones were sequenced by immunoSEQ multiplex PCR, and TCRdb holds only the in-frame ones, with some missing. The profile shows roughly 81,000 clones, roughly 88% of them singletons. The sample consisted of peripheral blood, taken on day 0 of AZD1222 vaccination. The receptor set was obtained from an adult in good health. Both conserved end residues are part of each CDR3. The D gene is left open where the match is weak. Clone sizes are given selectively: once, few, many, or a class where the clone is expanded.

abundance | j_gene | d_gene | v_gene | CDR3nt | CDR3aa
. | TRBJ2-2 | TRBD1 | TRBV2 | TGTGCCAGCAGGACGGGACAGACCACCGGGGAGCTGTTTTTT | CASRTGQTTGELFF
. | TRBJ2-7 | . | TRBV6-2/TRBV6-3 | TGTGCCAGCAGTTACTCGCCGTCAGGTACCCTACGCGAGCAGTACTTC | CASSYSPSGTLREQYF
once | TRBJ2-3 | . | TRBV23-1 | TGCGCCAGCAGCCAAACGGCGAGAGATACGCAGTATTTT | CASSQTARDTQYF
few | TRBJ2-2 | TRBD1 | TRBV5-1 | TGCGCCAGCAGCTCTTGGACAGGTCGAAGGACCGGGGAGCTGTTTTTT | CASSSWTGRRTGELFF
. | TRBJ1-5 | . | TRBV28 | TGTGCCAGCAGTTTCCCGGGCGGGGGCAATCAGCCCCAGCATTTT | CASSFPGGGNQPQHF
. | TRBJ2-1 | TRBD1 | TRBV5-8 | TGTGCCAGCATTGACAGGGTGGCCTACAATGAGCAGTTCTTC | CASIDRVAYNEQFF
. | TRBJ2-2 | . | TRBV19 | TGTGCCAGTTTGCATAGTGACACCGGGGAGCTGTTTTTT | CASLHSDTGELFF
once | TRBJ1-3 | . | TRBV7-8 | TGTGCCAGCAGCAATCGGGCCTCTGGAAACACCATATATTTT | CASSNRASGNTIYF
. | TRBJ2-1 | . | TRBV7-9 | TGTGCCAGCAGCACACCCCCCTACAATGAGCAGTTCTTC | CASSTPPYNEQFF
. | TRBJ1-4 | TRBD1 | TRBV19 | TGTGCCAGTAGTGCACAGGGGAGAGGAGAAAAACTGTTTTTT | CASSAQGRGEKLFF
. | TRBJ2-2 | . | TRBV2 | TGTGCCAGCTTCCAGGGGGGGAACACCGGGGAGCTGTTTTTT | CASFQGGNTGELFF
. | TRBJ2-1 | . | TRBV7-2 | TGTGCCAGCAGTTCCCGTACTGAGCAGTTCTTC | CASSSRTEQFF
. | TRBJ1-1 | . | TRBV2 | TGTGCCAGCAGTGTGGGGGATTATGGGGGAGGCACTGAAGCTTTCTTT | CASSVGDYGGGTEAFF
. | TRBJ1-4 | TRBD1 | TRBV19 | TGTGCCAGTAGTCTCGACAGGGGGCGAGCAACTAATGAAAAACTGTTTTTT | CASSLDRGRATNEKLFF
. | TRBJ1-5 | . | TRBV9 | TGTGCCAGCAGCAGTTACGGGGATCAGCCCCAGCATTTT | CASSSYGDQPQHF
. | TRBJ1-5 | . | TRBV3-1/TRBV3-2 | TGTGCCAGCAGCCACCCCGGGCCCCAGCATTTT | CASSHPGPQHF
. | TRBJ2-5 | . | TRBV30 | TGTGCCTGGAGTCGAATAGCGAAAACGGTGACCCAGTACTTC | CAWSRIAKTVTQYF
. | TRBJ2-1 | TRBD2 | TRBV7-9 | TGTGCCAGCAGCCCGTGGACTAGCGGGAGAGGGTACAATGAGCAGTTCTTC | CASSPWTSGRGYNEQFF
. | TRBJ1-5 | . | TRBV19 | TGTGCCAGTAGTATCAGGGTGGAACAGCCCCAGCATTTT | CASSIRVEQPQHF
. | TRBJ2-2 | . | TRBV6-5 | TGTGCCAGTAAGTCCCGGGCCACCCGGGCCGGGGAGCTGTTTTTT | CASKSRATRAGELFF
. | TRBJ2-1 | TRBD2 | TRBV5-1 | TGCGCCAGCAGCTCCGGGACTAGCGGGCGAGATGGGTTCTTC | CASSSGTSGRDGFF
. | TRBJ2-1 | TRBD1 | TRBV27 | TGTGCCAGCAGGCCACAATCGACAGGGGGGTATGAGCAGTTCTTC | CASRPQSTGGYEQFF
. | TRBJ1-1 | TRBD1 | TRBV7-9 | TGTGCCAGCAGCTTAATGAGGGGGCGCGGGAACACTGAAGCTTTCTTT | CASSLMRGRGNTEAFF
. | TRBJ1-3 | . | TRBV5-1 | TGCGCCAGCAGCGTGGACGGTTTCTCTGGAAACACCATATATTTT | CASSVDGFSGNTIYF
many | TRBJ2-4 | TRBD2 | TRBV2 | TGTGCCAGCAGTGGGACTAGCGGGACTAGCATTCAGTACTTC | CASSGTSGTSIQYF
. | TRBJ2-1 | . | TRBV2 | TGTGCCAGCAGTGAACGGTGGGAGCAGTTCTTC | CASSERWEQFF
. | TRBJ1-2 | . | TRBV6-5 | TGTGCCAGCAGTCGACGACAGGCCTATGGCTACACCTTC | CASSRRQAYGYTF
. | TRBJ2-7 | TRBD2 | TRBV4-1 | TGCGCCAGCAGCCCGGGACTAGCGGGAGGATATGAGCAGTACTTC | CASSPGLAGGYEQYF
. | TRBJ2-5 | TRBD2 | TRBV6-5 | TGTGCCAGCAGAGCGGGAGGGGGGGAGACCCAGTACTTC | CASRAGGGETQYF
. | TRBJ2-4 | . | TRBV15 | TGTGCCACCAGCGTGTACAGGGCCAAAAACATTCAGTACTTC | CATSVYRAKNIQYF
few | TRBJ2-1 | . | TRBV9 | TGTGCCAGCAGCGGGTACAGCATGTACAATGAGCAGTTCTTC | CASSGYSMYNEQFF
. | TRBJ1-6 | . | TRBV6-6 | TGTGCTTCGTTCTCGGACAGCGTTACCCCTCATGGAACCCTCCACTTT | CASFSDSVTPHGTLHF
. | TRBJ1-2 | . | TRBV10-2 | TGCGCCAGCAGTGAGGGCAGGTTGGACGGCTACACCTTC | CASSEGRLDGYTF
. | TRBJ2-2 | TRBD2 | TRBV3-1/TRBV3-2 | TGTGCCAGCAGCCGCCCCCTGAGCGGGACGAACACCGGGGAGCTGTTTTTT | CASSRPLSGTNTGELFF
. | TRBJ2-7 | TRBD1 | TRBV5-4 | TGTGCCAGCAAACAGGGGGAAGGCTACGAGCAGTACTTC | CASKQGEGYEQYF
. | TRBJ1-3 | . | TRBV2 | TGTGCCAGCAGCACAGGCTCTGGAAACACCATATATTTT | CASSTGSGNTIYF
once | TRBJ2-7 | . | TRBV2 | TGTGCCAGCAGTGATTTCCAGGCCTACGAGCAGTACTTC | CASSDFQAYEQYF
. | TRBJ1-5 | . | TRBV29-1 | TGCAGCGTGGCCACAGGGATGAGCAATCAGCCCCAGCATTTT | CSVATGMSNQPQHF
. | TRBJ2-1 | . | TRBV30 | TGTGCCTGGGTGCGGAGCTACAATGAGCAGTTCTTC | CAWVRSYNEQFF
. | TRBJ2-7 | . | TRBV5-1 | TGCGCCAGCAGCTTCGCTGGCGGTGGGGAGCAGTACTTC | CASSFAGGGEQYF
. | TRBJ1-2 | . | TRBV5-1 | TGCGCCAGCAGCCCAGAGTGGGGCAGGGGTGGCTACACCTTC | CASSPEWGRGGYTF
. | TRBJ1-2 | TRBD1 | TRBV19 | TGTGCCAGCGATGAGGGACAGGGGGCATATGGCTACACCTTC | CASDEGQGAYGYTF
. | TRBJ1-1 | . | TRBV6-5 | TGTGCCAGCAGTCCTGGGCCCGGGAACACTGAAGCTTTCTTT | CASSPGPGNTEAFF
once | TRBJ1-2 | TRBD1 | TRBV7-2 | TGTGCCAGCAGCTCACCAGACAGGGGGACTTATGGCTACACCTTC | CASSSPDRGTYGYTF
. | TRBJ1-5 | . | TRBV6-1 | TGTGCCAGCAGTGAAGCGACTGCGTATCAGCCCCAGCATTTT | CASSEATAYQPQHF
. | TRBJ1-6 | . | TRBV12-3/TRBV12-4 | TGTGCCAGCAGTTTATACTCCGATTCACCCCTCCACTTT | CASSLYSDSPLHF
. | TRBJ2-3 | . | TRBV27 | TGTGCCAGCTCCGGGGGCGGGAGACCAGATACGCAGTATTTT | CASSGGGRPDTQYF
. | TRBJ2-2 | . | TRBV27 | TGTGCCAGCAGTTTATCGTACAGGGGAGGATCCGGGGAGCTGTTTTTT | CASSLSYRGGSGELFF
. | TRBJ1-2 | . | TRBV24-1 | TGTGCCACCAGTGATTTTAAAGGGACCCTGTTAGACTATGGCTACACCTTC | CATSDFKGTLLDYGYTF
. | TRBJ1-2 | . | TRBV2 | TGTGCCAGCAGTGAAGCAAGGGCAGGTACAGTTCGGGGCTACACCTTC | CASSEARAGTVRGYTF